This section outlines one TCR beta chain sequence together with its context. The source of the sample is a study of blood T cell repertoires in COVID-19. The wider study: The United States, Italy and Spain supplied acute and convalescent COVID-19 samples. The analysed material was cDNA or gDNA that came from T cells, B-cell-depleted T cells, or PBMCs.

In the authors' methods: It was from reference gene primer amplification that nucleated cell counts were estimated. Libraries were prepared by immunoSEQ multiplex PCR; TCRdb keeps only in-frame clonotypes and omits some of them. That table furnishes V, J and clone size, whereas the DNA furnished D and trimming. The profile covers about 140,000 clones, with around 76% appearing a single time and 3.5% to 4.5% taken by the ten largest. Trimming stripped 2 bases from V and 6 bases from J, with 11 bases between. The CDR3 loop spans 14 amino acids. Germline V gives CDR1 MNHNS, CDR2 SASEGT. This clonotype was sampled from a man between 60 and 70 years old with acute or convalescent COVID-19. The source material was peripheral blood. The chain uses TRBV6-1 and TRBJ1-5; possibly TRBD1 for D (5 bases). CDR3 bases: TGTGCCAGCAGTGAAATGGAGGGGCGTCAGCCCCAGCATTTT. As protein: CASSEMEGRQPQHF.